This T cell receptor (beta chain) emerged from a study of shared clonotypes between healthy human individuals. All of the donors resided in Nashville, Tennessee, and each was a Caucasian adult. This clone turned up a few times. The antigen remains undetermined. General study findings and limits: Clonotype sharing levels among donors were expected to vary with sequencing depth.

The protocol was immunoSEQ multiplex PCR, while the TCRdb copy is restricted to in-frame clones and leaves out a portion. This table holds millions of clones, approximately 90% found once. The sequencing input was naive CD4+ T cells sorted from blood. Documented subset: CD45RA+ positively selected. The receptor was isolated from a man aged 18 to 29 in good health.

The DNA of the CDR3 is TGTGCCATCAGTGGGACAGCGGCTGGCTACACCTTC. This sequence encodes CAISGTAAGYTF. The J gene is TRBJ1-2, the V gene TRBV10-3, with a tentative D call TRBD1 (6 bases). Germline values: CDR1 ENHRY, CDR2 SYGVKD. The CDR3 has 12 residues. V shed 4 bases and J shed 7 bases, with 10 bases lying between them.